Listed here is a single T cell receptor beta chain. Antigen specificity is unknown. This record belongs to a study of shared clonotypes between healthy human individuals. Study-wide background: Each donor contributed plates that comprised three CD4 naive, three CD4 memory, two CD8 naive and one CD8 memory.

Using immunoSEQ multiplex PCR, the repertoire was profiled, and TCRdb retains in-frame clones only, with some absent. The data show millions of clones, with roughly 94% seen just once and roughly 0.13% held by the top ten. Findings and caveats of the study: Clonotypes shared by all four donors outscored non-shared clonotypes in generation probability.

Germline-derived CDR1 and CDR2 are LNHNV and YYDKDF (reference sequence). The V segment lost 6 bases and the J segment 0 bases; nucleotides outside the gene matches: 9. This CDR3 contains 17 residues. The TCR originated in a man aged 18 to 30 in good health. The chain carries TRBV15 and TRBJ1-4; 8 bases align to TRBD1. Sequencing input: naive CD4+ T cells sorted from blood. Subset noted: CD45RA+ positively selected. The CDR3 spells CATRRQGSQATNEKLFF. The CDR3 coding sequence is TGTGCCACCAGACGACAGGGGTCGCAGGCAACTAATGAAAAACTGTTTTTT.